The present entry profiles one T cell receptor (beta chain) with its context. The record originates from a study of blood T cell repertoires in COVID-19. Clones were sequenced by immunoSEQ multiplex PCR, and TCRdb holds only the in-frame ones, with some missing. The sample has approximately 50,000 clones; about nine tenths are singletons. CDR1 is SGHNT, CDR2 YYREEE, per germline (reference sequence). CDR3 length: 16 residues. V shed 4 bases, J shed 4 bases, and the junction held 7 bases outside the gene matches. The sequence was collected from a man aged 40-50 years with acute or convalescent COVID-19. The sample consisted of peripheral blood. The V and J genes are TRBV5-4 and TRBJ2-2, with TRBD1 matching 10 bases. The DNA for the CDR3 is TGTGCCAGCAGCGACAAACGACAGGGGGCCACCGGGGAGCTGTTTTTT. Translated: CASSDKRQGATGELFF.